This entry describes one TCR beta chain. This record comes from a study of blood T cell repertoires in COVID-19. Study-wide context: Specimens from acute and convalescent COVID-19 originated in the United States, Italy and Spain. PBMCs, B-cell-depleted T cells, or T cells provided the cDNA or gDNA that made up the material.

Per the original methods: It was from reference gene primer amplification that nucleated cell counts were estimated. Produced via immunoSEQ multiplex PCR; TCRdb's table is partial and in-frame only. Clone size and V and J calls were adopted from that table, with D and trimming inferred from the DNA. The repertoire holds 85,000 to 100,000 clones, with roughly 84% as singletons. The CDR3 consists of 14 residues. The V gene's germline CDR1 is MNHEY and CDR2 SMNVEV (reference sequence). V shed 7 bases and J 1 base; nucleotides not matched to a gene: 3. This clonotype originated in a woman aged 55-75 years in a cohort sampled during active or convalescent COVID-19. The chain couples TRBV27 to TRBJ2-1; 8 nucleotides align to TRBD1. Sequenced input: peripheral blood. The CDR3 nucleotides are TGTGCCAGCAACCGACAGGGGTCCTACAATGAGCAGTTCTTC. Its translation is CASNRQGSYNEQFF.